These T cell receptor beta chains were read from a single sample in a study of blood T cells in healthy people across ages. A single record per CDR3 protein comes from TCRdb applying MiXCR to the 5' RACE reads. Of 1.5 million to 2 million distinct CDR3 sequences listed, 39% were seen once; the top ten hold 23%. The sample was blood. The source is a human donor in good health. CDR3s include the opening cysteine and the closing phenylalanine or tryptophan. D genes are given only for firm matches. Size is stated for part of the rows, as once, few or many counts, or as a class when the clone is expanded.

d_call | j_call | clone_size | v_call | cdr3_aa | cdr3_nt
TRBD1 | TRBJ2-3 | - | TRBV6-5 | CASSYFPGGSDTQYF | TGTGCCAGCAGTTACTTTCCAGGGGGCTCAGATACGCAGTATTTT
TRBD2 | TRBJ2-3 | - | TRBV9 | CASSAGTSGGNTQYF | TGTGCCAGCAGCGCTGGGACTAGCGGGGGGAATACGCAGTATTTT
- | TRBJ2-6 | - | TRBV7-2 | CASSLGSGVSGANVLTF | TGTGCCAGCAGCCTAGGGTCGGGGGTCTCTGGGGCCAACGTCCTGACTTTC
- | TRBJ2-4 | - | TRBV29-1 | CSVEDKVRIQYF | TGCAGCGTTGAAGATAAGGTCAGGATTCAGTACTTC
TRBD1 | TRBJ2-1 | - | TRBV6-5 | CATTPGGEGLETQFF | TGTGCCACCACACCAGGGGGCGAAGGTTTGGAGACCCAGTTCTTC
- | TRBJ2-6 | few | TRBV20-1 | CSAPLNPGANVLTF | TGCAGTGCTCCTCTCAACCCTGGGGCCAACGTCCTGACTTTC
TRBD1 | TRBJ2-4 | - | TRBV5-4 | CASSIQGAQGQYF | TGTGCCAGCAGCATACAGGGGGCTCAAGGCCAGTACTTC
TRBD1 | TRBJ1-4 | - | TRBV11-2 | CASSLLGQGNEKLFF | TGTGCCAGCAGCTTACTGGGACAGGGGAATGAAAAACTGTTTTTT
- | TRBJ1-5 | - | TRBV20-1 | CSAATGLDQPQHF | TGCAGTGCCGCCACCGGGTTAGATCAGCCCCAGCATTTT
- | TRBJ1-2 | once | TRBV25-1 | CASSEFAGRDYGYTF | TGTGCCAGCAGTGAATTTGCGGGACGGGACTATGGCTACACCTTC
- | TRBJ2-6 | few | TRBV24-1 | CATSVRRQDGANVLTF | TGTGCCACCAGTGTACGACGACAGGATGGGGCCAACGTCCTGACTTTC
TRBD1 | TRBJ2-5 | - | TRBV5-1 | CANSATGQASGTQYF | TGCGCCAACAGCGCTACGGGACAGGCTTCAGGGACCCAGTACTTC
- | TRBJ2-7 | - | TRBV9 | CASSDGDTRIVYEQYF | TGTGCCAGCAGCGACGGGGACACCCGAATAGTGTACGAGCAGTACTTC
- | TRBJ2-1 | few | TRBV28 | CASSLLGGGLYNEQFF | TGTGCCAGCAGTTTATTAGGTGGGGGGCTCTACAATGAGCAGTTCTTC
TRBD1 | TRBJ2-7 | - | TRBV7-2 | CASSLVGDRVDEQYF | TGTGCCAGCAGCTTAGTGGGGGACAGGGTGGACGAGCAGTACTTC
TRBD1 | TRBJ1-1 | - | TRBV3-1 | CASSQEGTGFRDTEAFF | TGTGCCAGCAGCCAAGAAGGGACAGGATTCCGAGACACTGAAGCTTTCTTT
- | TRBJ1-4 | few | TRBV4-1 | CASSQGFKGFDEKLFF | TGCGCCAGCAGCCAAGGCTTTAAAGGGTTCGATGAAAAACTGTTTTTT
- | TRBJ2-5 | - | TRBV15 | CATSRDRRGGRGETQYF | TGTGCCACCAGCAGAGATCGTAGGGGGGGCCGGGGGGAGACCCAGTACTTC
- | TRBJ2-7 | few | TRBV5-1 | CASSTSGTDYEQYF | TGCGCCAGCAGCACCTCCGGGACGGATTACGAGCAGTACTTC
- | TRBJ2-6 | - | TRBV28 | CASSAAGTTSGANVLTF | TGTGCCAGCTCAGCGGCAGGGACGACCTCTGGGGCCAACGTCCTGACTTTC
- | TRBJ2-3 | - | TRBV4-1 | CAGSQDRSLLGRTDTQYF | TGCGCCGGCAGCCAAGATCGAAGTCTTTTAGGTCGCACAGATACGCAGTATTTT
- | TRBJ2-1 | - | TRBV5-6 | CASSSDRSEFF | TGTGCCAGCAGCTCGGACAGAAGTGAGTTCTTC
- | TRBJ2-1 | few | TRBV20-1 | CSASREYNEQFF | TGCAGTGCATCCAGGGAGTACAATGAGCAGTTCTTC
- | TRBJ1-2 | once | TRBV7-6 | CASSLVQGLGYGYTF | TGTGCCAGCAGCTTAGTCCAGGGGCTGGGCTATGGCTACACCTTC
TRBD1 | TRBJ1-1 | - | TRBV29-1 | CSVRQGGTEAFF | TGCAGCGTTAGACAGGGAGGCACTGAAGCTTTCTTT
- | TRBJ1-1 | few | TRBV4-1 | CASRAGHEAFF | TGCGCCAGCAGGGCGGGGCATGAAGCTTTCTTT
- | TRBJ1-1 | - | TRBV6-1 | CASRIGTVGTEAFF | TGTGCCAGCAGGATTGGGACGGTCGGTACTGAAGCTTTCTTT
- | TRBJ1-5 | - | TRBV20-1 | CSARWGSEGQPQHF | TGCAGTGCTAGATGGGGGTCTGAGGGTCAGCCCCAGCATTTT
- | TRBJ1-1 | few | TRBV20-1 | CSARDPGMGHTEAFF | TGCAGTGCTAGAGATCCGGGGATGGGACACACTGAAGCTTTCTTT
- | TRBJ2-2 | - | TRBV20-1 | CSARFGASGELFF | TGCAGTGCTAGATTCGGGGCCAGCGGGGAGCTGTTTTTT
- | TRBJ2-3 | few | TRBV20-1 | CSAPKGGGTTDTQYF | TGCAGTGCTCCTAAAGGAGGCGGAACCACAGATACGCAGTATTTT
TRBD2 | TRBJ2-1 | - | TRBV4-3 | CASSQDVSGASYNEQFF | TGCGCCAGCAGCCAAGACGTCAGCGGGGCGTCATACAATGAGCAGTTCTTC
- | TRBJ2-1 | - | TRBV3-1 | CASSHSWRGPNSYNEQFF | TGTGCCAGCAGCCATAGCTGGAGGGGGCCTAACTCCTACAATGAGCAGTTCTTC
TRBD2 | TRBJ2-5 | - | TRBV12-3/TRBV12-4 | CASSSPHHLTSGGVGKKETQYF | TGTGCCAGCAGTTCGCCACATCATCTGACTAGCGGGGGGGTCGGGAAAAAAGAGACCCAGTACTTC
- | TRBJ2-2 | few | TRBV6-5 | CASSYFGGELFF | TGTGCCAGCAGTTACTTTGGCGGGGAGCTGTTTTTT
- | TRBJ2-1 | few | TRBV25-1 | CASIAWGGAYNEQFF | TGTGCCAGCATCGCCTGGGGGGGGGCTTACAATGAGCAGTTCTTC
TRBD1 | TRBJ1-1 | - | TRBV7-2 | CASSPRQGSWKRTEAFF | TGTGCCAGCAGCCCCCGACAGGGAAGCTGGAAACGTACTGAAGCTTTCTTT
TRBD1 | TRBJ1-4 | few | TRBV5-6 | CASARDRGEEKLFF | TGTGCCAGCGCCCGGGACAGGGGTGAGGAAAAACTGTTTTTT
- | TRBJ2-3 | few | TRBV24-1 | CATSEGNRPSTDTQYF | TGTGCCACCAGTGAGGGGAACAGACCTAGCACAGATACGCAGTATTTT
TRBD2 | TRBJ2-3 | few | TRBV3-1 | CTSSLAGTDTQYF | TGTACCAGCAGCCTAGCGGGCACAGATACGCAGTATTTT
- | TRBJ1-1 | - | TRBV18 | CASSQSAGNTEAFF | TGTGCCAGCTCACAATCCGCAGGGAACACTGAAGCTTTCTTT
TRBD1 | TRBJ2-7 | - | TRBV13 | CASSKDGQGAVYEQYF | TGTGCCAGCAGCAAAGACGGACAGGGGGCCGTCTACGAGCAGTACTTC
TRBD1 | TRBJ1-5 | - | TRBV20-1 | CSARDRGRCSNQPQHF | TGCAGTGCTCGGGACAGGGGAAGGTGTAGCAATCAGCCCCAGCATTTT
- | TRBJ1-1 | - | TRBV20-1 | CSARDPTGVTEAFF | TGCAGTGCTAGAGATCCAACTGGGGTTACTGAAGCTTTCTTT
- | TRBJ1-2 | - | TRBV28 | CASSPGTVTGYTF | TGTGCCAGCAGTCCCGGGACCGTCACCGGCTACACCTTC
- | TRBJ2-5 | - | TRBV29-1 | CSVDGGRWETQYF | TGCAGCGTTGATGGAGGGCGTTGGGAGACCCAGTACTTC
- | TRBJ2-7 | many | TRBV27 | CASSRLDSYEQYF | TGTGCCAGCAGCCGACTTGACTCCTACGAGCAGTACTTC
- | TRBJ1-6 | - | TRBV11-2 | CASSPGTPSGSPLHF | TGTGCCAGCAGCCCAGGAACCCCCTCGGGTTCACCCCTCCACTTT
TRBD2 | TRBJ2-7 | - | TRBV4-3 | CASSPTLAGEHYEQYF | TGCGCCAGCAGCCCGACGCTAGCGGGGGAACACTACGAGCAGTACTTC
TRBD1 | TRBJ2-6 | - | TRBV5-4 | CASSFAGTALTSGANVLTF | TGTGCCAGCAGCTTCGCTGGGACAGCGCTCACCTCTGGGGCCAACGTCCTGACTTTC
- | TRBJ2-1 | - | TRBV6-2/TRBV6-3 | CASSYSYGVGADEQFF | TGTGCCAGCAGTTACTCATATGGCGTAGGGGCGGATGAGCAGTTCTTC
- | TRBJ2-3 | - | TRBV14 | CASSQDLDTDMQYF | TGTGCCAGCAGCCAAGATTTGGACACAGATATGCAGTATTTT
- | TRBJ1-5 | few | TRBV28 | CASSFVMGRGSNQPQHF | TGTGCCAGCAGTTTCGTTATGGGCAGGGGTAGCAATCAGCCCCAGCATTTT
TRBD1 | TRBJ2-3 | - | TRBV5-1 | CASTLGTATDTQYF | TGCGCCAGCACGCTGGGGACAGCGACAGATACGCAGTATTTT
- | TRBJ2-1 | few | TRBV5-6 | CASSLRTESLNEQFF | TGTGCCAGCAGCTTGAGGACGGAATCCCTAAATGAGCAGTTCTTC
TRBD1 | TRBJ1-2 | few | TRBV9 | CASRSTGAWSGYTF | TGTGCCAGCAGGTCAACAGGGGCCTGGAGCGGCTACACCTTC
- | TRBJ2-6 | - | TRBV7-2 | CASSRVTDPTTNVLTF | TGTGCCAGCAGCCGTGTGACTGACCCAACGACTAATGTCCTGACTTTC
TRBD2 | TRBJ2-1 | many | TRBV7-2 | CASSFSGGVYNEQFF | TGTGCCAGCAGCTTTAGCGGGGGGGTGTACAATGAGCAGTTCTTC
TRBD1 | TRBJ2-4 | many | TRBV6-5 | CASSQGGWNIQYF | TGTGCCAGCAGTCAAGGGGGCTGGAACATTCAGTACTTC